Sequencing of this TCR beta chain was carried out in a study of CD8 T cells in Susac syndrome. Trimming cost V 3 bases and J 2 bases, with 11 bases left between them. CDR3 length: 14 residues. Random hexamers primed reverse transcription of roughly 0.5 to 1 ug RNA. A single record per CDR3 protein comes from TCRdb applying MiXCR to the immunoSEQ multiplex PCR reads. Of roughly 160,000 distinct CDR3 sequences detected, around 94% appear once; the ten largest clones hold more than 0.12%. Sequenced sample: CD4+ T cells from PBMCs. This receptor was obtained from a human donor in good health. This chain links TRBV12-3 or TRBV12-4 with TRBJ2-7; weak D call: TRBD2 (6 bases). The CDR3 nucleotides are TGTGCCAGCAGTTTGGTCAGGGAGGCCTACGAGCAGTACTTC. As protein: CASSLVREAYEQYF.